The 32 T cell receptor beta chains below come from one sample, sequenced in a study of early T cells in non-severe SARS-CoV-2 infection. MiXCR, applied by TCRdb to the 5' RACE reads, yields one record per CDR3 protein. Of under 85,000 distinct CDR3 sequences in the sample, roughly 11% are singletons; the top ten hold 5.7%. The material was whole blood, obtained at baseline. Every receptor here comes from an adult who was a healthcare worker with PCR-confirmed SARS-CoV-2 infection or an uninfected control (not recorded which).

The J gene is TRBJ2-1, the V gene TRBV7-2, with 9 bases aligning to TRBD2. J gave up 4 bases and V 4 bases, and 5 bases lay outside the gene matches. The CDR3 totals 15 residues. CDR1 is SGHTA and CDR2 is FQGNSA in the germline V gene. Written as DNA, the CDR3 is TGTGCCAGCAGCTCAGCTAGCGGGGTATACAATGAGCAGTTCTTC. This gives the protein CASSSASGVYNEQFF.

In this sample, this clonotype turned up a few times. CDR3 residues: CASRSGGAYTEAFF. In DNA, the CDR3 is TGTGCCAGCAGATCTGGGGGGGCGTACACTGAAGCTTTCTTT. The chain couples TRBV12-3 or TRBV12-4 to TRBJ1-1, with D perhaps TRBD1 (6 bases). The CDR3 covers 14 residues. V was shortened by 6 bases and J by 3 bases, with 14 bases between the two germline ends.

The sample holds a few counts of this clonotype. The chain carries TRBV5-1 and TRBJ2-2, with D tentatively TRBD1 or TRBD2 (6 bases each). Germline V gene sequence: CDR1 SGHRS, CDR2 YFSETQ. The CDR3 loop spans 15 amino acids. Trimming left V 7 bases short and J 3 bases short, with 16 bases between. CDR3 sequence (DNA): TGCGCCAGCGCCTCCGGGGGCAGCCACACCGGGGAGCTGTTTTTT. This sequence encodes CASASGGSHTGELFF. Looking up the rest from reference TRBV5-1 and TRBJ2-2 gives the full variable domain: KAGVTQTPRYLIKTRGQQVTLSCSPISGHRSVSWYQQTPGQGLQFLFEYFSETQRNKGNFPGRFSGRQFSNSRSEMNVSTLELGDSALYLCASASGGSHTGELFFGEGSRLTVL.

Ten or more counts support this clonotype. The V gene is TRBV27, the J gene TRBJ1-2; D might be TRBD1 (6 bases). The V gene lost 6 bases and the J gene lost 8 bases, with 22 bases spanning the gap. The CDR3 spans 15 residues. The germline CDR1 and CDR2 sequences are MNHEY and SMNVEV (reference sequence). CDR3 sequence reads: CASRPGGRALGGYTF. The DNA of the CDR3 is TGTGCCAGCAGACCCGGGGGCAGAGCTCTGGGAGGCTACACCTTC.

This clonotype turned up a few times. The chain links TRBV4-2 to TRBJ2-2; possibly TRBD2 for D (7 bases). The CDR3 is 17 amino acids. From germline, CDR1 is LGHNA and CDR2 YNFKEQ. The germline V and J ends were trimmed by 2 bases and 5 bases, with 18 bases remaining between them. The CDR3 coding sequence is TGTGCCAGCAGCCAAAGCCGGGGGGCCCGAGGGACCGGGGAGCTGTTTTTT. This sequence encodes CASSQSRGARGTGELFF.

This clonotype was observed many times. V gene TRBV14 combines with J gene TRBJ1-1; D gene uncertain. CDR1 is SGHDN and CDR2 is FVKESK in the germline V gene. The CDR3 contains 16 residues. The germline V and J ends were trimmed by 2 bases and 7 bases, with 20 bases remaining between them. The CDR3 region is CASSQRRALGKVEAFF. In DNA, the CDR3 is TGTGCCAGCAGCCAACGTAGGGCCCTAGGAAAAGTTGAAGCTTTCTTT.

The chain has TRBV10-3 and TRBJ2-1; 9 bases agree with TRBD1. The germline V gene encodes CDR1 ENHRY and CDR2 SYGVKD. The J segment lost 6 bases and the V segment lost 0 bases, leaving 6 bases of the junction unmatched. This CDR3 has 16 residues. The CDR3 DNA reads TGTGCCATCAGTGAGTCAGGGACAGGGCGGTCCAATGAGCAGTTCTTC. Translation gives CAISESGTGRSNEQFF.

This clonotype was recorded at least ten times. The chain combines TRBV2 with TRBJ1-3; D gene ambiguous. V dropped 5 bases and J dropped 8 bases, with 10 bases sitting between them. The CDR3 is made up of 12 amino acids. Germline V lookup: CDR1 SNHLY, CDR2 FYNNEI. CDR3 loop: CASSYYEDTIYF. As DNA, the CDR3 is TGTGCCAGCAGTTATTACGAGGACACCATATATTTT. Looking up the rest from reference TRBV2 and TRBJ1-3 gives the full variable domain: EPEVTQTPSHQVTQMGQEVILRCVPISNHLYFYWYRQILGQKVEFLVSFYNNEISEKSEIFDDQFSVERPDGSNFTLKIRSTKLEDSAMYFCASSYYEDTIYFGEGSWLTVV.

This chain joins TRBV7-2 and TRBJ2-2; unclear D gene. Germline V gene data show CDR1 as SGHTA and CDR2 as FQGNSA. V lost 0 bases and J lost 7, with 9 bases in between. This CDR3 comprises 14 residues. CDR3 coding DNA: TGTGCCAGCAGCTTAGCGACGTACATCGGGGAGCTGTTTTTT. Its translation is CASSLATYIGELFF.

The chain uses TRBV30 and TRBJ2-7; 7 bases are shared with TRBD2. The CDR3 loop spans 14 amino acids. Germline values: CDR1 GTSNPN, CDR2 SVGIG (reference sequence). J gave up 9 bases and V 4 bases, and 15 bases lay outside the gene matches. This CDR3 is CAWTPGGSLPGQYF. The CDR3 DNA reads as TGTGCCTGGACCCCCGGCGGGAGCCTGCCTGGGCAGTACTTC.

This clonotype was counted ten times or more. The V call is TRBV5-1, the J call TRBJ2-1; maybe TRBD1 (5 bases). Germline V lookup: CDR1 SGHRS, CDR2 YFSETQ. The CDR3 totals 15 residues. The V end lost 4 bases, the J end lost 7 bases, and 18 bases lay between the germline ends. The CDR3 bases are TGCGCCAGCAGCCCCGGCAGGGTGCAGGTTAATGAGCAGTTCTTC. It is translated as CASSPGRVQVNEQFF.

This clonotype was counted only a few times. CDR3 residues: CASSLVGDLFKYEQYF. The CDR3 DNA reads as TGCGCCAGCAGCTTGGTCGGGGACCTATTCAAGTACGAGCAGTACTTC. The chain links TRBV5-1 to TRBJ2-7; the D gene could be TRBD1 or TRBD2 (5 bases each). The V gene's germline CDR1 is SGHRS and CDR2 YFSETQ. CDR3 size: 16 residues. Trimming stripped 0 bases from V and 4 bases from J, with 17 bases between.

The CDR3 DNA is TGCAGTGCTTCCGGGTCTCAGGGGCCCGAGCAGTACTTC. Protein sequence: CSASGSQGPEQYF. V usage is TRBV20-1 and J usage is TRBJ2-7, with D perhaps matching TRBD1 (6 bases). The V end lost 5 bases, the J end lost 6 bases, and 17 bases lay between the germline ends. The CDR3 loop spans 13 amino acids. Germline V gene data show CDR1 as DFQATT and CDR2 as SNEGSKA (reference sequence).

This clonotype was seen at least ten times. The J gene is TRBJ1-4, the V gene TRBV4-1; D uncertain. The germline V and J ends were trimmed by 0 bases and 0 bases, with 11 bases remaining between them. The CDR3 spans 17 residues. Per the germline V gene, CDR1 is MGHRA and CDR2 is YSYEKL. CDR3: CASSQDGRRATNEKLFF. The CDR3 DNA is TGCGCCAGCAGCCAAGATGGGCGAAGGGCAACTAATGAAAAACTGTTTTTT.

This clonotype was seen a handful of times. This CDR3 is CSASMGYSNQPQHF. DNA of the CDR3: TGCAGTGCTAGTATGGGGTATAGCAATCAGCCCCAGCATTTT. V is TRBV20-1 and J is TRBJ1-5; no definite D call. Germline loops: CDR1 DFQATT, CDR2 SNEGSKA (reference sequence). With 3 bases removed from V and 0 bases from J, the gap between germline ends came to 9 bases. CDR3 length: 14 amino acids.

The chain carries TRBV6-1 and TRBJ1-5; TRBD1 matches at 9 bases. Looked up from germline, CDR1 is MNHNS and CDR2 is SASEGT. The CDR3 totals 14 residues. After removal of 4 bases from V and 5 bases from J, the junction contained 3 bases not matched to a gene. CDR3 amino acids: CASSAGQGYQPQHF. The CDR3 nucleotides are TGTGCCAGCAGTGCGGGACAGGGATATCAGCCCCAGCATTTT.

The sample holds a few counts of this clonotype. The V gene is TRBV7-2, the J gene TRBJ1-2, with no clear D. The CDR3 covers 14 residues. V lost 0 bases and J 8 bases, leaving 13 bases between the germline ends. In germline, CDR1 is SGHTA, CDR2 FQGNSA. The CDR3 reads CASSLAANRPGYTF. CDR3 bases: TGTGCCAGCAGCTTAGCGGCAAACCGGCCGGGCTACACCTTC.

With regard to this clonotype: A much larger clone sits a single nucleotide away, making a read error possible. The V call is TRBV7-8, the J call TRBJ2-1; D call uncertain. CDR3 length equals 15 residues. The V end lost 1 base, the J end lost 3 bases, and 10 bases lay between the germline ends. Germline V gene data show CDR1 as SGHVS and CDR2 as FQNEAQ. CDR3 residues: CASSLGSQNYNEQFF. The DNA for the CDR3 is TGTGCCAGCAGCTTAGGTTCCCAGAACTACAATGAGCAGTTCTTC.

This chain links TRBV20-1 with TRBJ2-1; 8 bases are a match to TRBD2. In germline, CDR1 is DFQATT, CDR2 SNEGSKA (reference sequence). The ends lost 4 bases at V and 7 bases at J; junction bases unmatched: 9. CDR3 size: 14 residues. CDR3 sequence (DNA): TGCAGTGCTAATCCCAGCGGGAGTTTTAATGAGCAGTTCTTC. Residues: CSANPSGSFNEQFF.

V gene TRBV9 combines with J gene TRBJ2-4; D not resolved. This CDR3 has 15 residues. Germline V lookup: CDR1 SGDLS, CDR2 YYNGEE. The V end lost 3 bases, the J end lost 8 bases, and 18 bases lay between the germline ends. In DNA form, the CDR3 reads TGTGCCAGCAGCGGCCGGACGTTGATGGATGACATTCAGTACTTC. Translation gives CASSGRTLMDDIQYF.

The chain couples TRBV7-9 to TRBJ2-3; 10 nucleotides line up with TRBD2. The CDR3 loop spans 13 amino acids. V shed 6 bases and J 5 bases; nucleotides not matched to a gene: 2. Germline V lookup: CDR1 SEHNR, CDR2 FQNEAQ (reference sequence). CDR3 DNA: TGTGCCAGCAGAATAGCGGGGGGAGATACGCAGTATTTT. It yields the protein CASRIAGGDTQYF.

This clonotype has a handful of counts. The chain combines TRBV12-3 or TRBV12-4 with TRBJ1-1, with D hard to call. The CDR3 is 14 amino acids. The germline V and J ends were trimmed by 4 bases and 4 bases, with 13 bases remaining between them. CDR3 DNA: TGTGCCAGCAGTTCCCCCGGGGAAGGCACTGAAGCTTTCTTT. Translated, it gives CASSSPGEGTEAFF.

This clonotype was recorded many times. This chain connects TRBV14 to TRBJ1-1; possibly TRBD1 for D (6 bases). The germline V gene encodes CDR1 SGHDN and CDR2 FVKESK. The CDR3 runs 15 residues. V lost 1 base, J lost 3 bases, and 12 bases lay in between. The CDR3 nucleotides are TGTGCCAGCAGCCAAGTTTTGGGGGGCCACACTGAAGCTTTCTTT. Residues: CASSQVLGGHTEAFF. Combining the CDR3 with reference TRBV14 and TRBJ1-1 gives the whole variable domain EAGVTQFPSHSVIEKGQTVTLRCDPISGHDNLYWYRRVMGKEIKFLLHFVKESKQDESGMPNNRFLAERTGGTYSTLKVQPAELEDSGVYFCASSQVLGGHTEAFFGQGTRLTVV.

This clonotype was detected a few times. This chain uses TRBV15 with TRBJ2-3; D may be TRBD2 (7 bases). V gave up 5 bases and J gave up 3 bases, with 15 bases separating them. The germline V gene encodes CDR1 LNHNV and CDR2 YYDKDF (reference sequence). There are 15 residues in the CDR3. CDR3 DNA: TGTGCCACCAGCGGGGGCAAACTAGCGACAGATACGCAGTATTTT. It codes for CATSGGKLATDTQYF.

This clonotype came up many times. The chain recombines TRBV5-4 with TRBJ2-3; 8 bases line up with TRBD2. Germline lookup yields CDR1 SGHNT and CDR2 YYREEE (reference sequence). The CDR3 is 14 amino acids. The ends lost 4 bases at V and 6 bases at J; junction bases unmatched: 7. The CDR3: CASSLISGGDTQYF. The CDR3 region has the DNA TGTGCCAGCAGCCTCATCTCGGGAGGGGATACGCAGTATTTT.

CDR3 in DNA: TGCAGCGTCAGGGACAGAGCACAAGAGACCCAGTACTTC. The encoded protein is CSVRDRAQETQYF. J is TRBJ2-5 and V is TRBV29-1; 7 bases map to TRBD1. The CDR3 runs to 13 residues. Germline CDR1 and CDR2: SQVTM and ANQGSEA. The V and J ends lost 6 bases and 2 bases, in that order; junction bases with no gene match: 6. Full variable domain (missing parts from reference TRBV29-1 and TRBJ2-5): SAVISQKPSRDICQRGTSLTIQCQVDSQVTMMFWYRQQPGQSLTLIATANQGSEATYESGFVIDKFPISRPNLTFSTLTVSNMSPEDSSIYLCSVRDRAQETQYFGPGTRLLVL.

This clonotype was found a few times. In DNA form, the CDR3 reads TGTGCCAGCAGCTTGCGACAGGGAGTGCGGGATAATGAAAAACTGTTTTTT. It yields the protein CASSLRQGVRDNEKLFF. The chain uses TRBV5-4 and TRBJ1-4, with 7 bases matching TRBD1. The CDR3 totals 17 residues. The germline CDR1 and CDR2 sequences are SGHNT and YYREEE (reference sequence). V was clipped by 1 base and J by 4 bases; unmatched bases: 10.

This clonotype has a count of ten or more. The chain is built from TRBV7-2 and TRBJ2-7; D is perhaps TRBD1 or TRBD2 (5 bases each). CDR1 and CDR2 from the germline V gene are SGHTA and FQGNSA. This CDR3 region has 15 residues. Trimming removed 0 bases at V and 4 bases at J, with 13 bases between. CDR3 DNA sequence: TGTGCCAGCAGCTTAGCCGGGCAGGGAGTTTACGAGCAGTACTTC. As protein: CASSLAGQGVYEQYF.

The V and J genes are TRBV12-3 or TRBV12-4 and TRBJ1-2, with D hard to call. V was shortened by 3 bases and J by 0 bases, with 5 bases between the two germline ends. The CDR3 totals 13 residues. CDR3 nucleotides: TGTGCCAGCAGTTTTACATCTAACTATGGCTACACCTTC. Protein product: CASSFTSNYGYTF.

The sample holds many counts of this clonotype. The J gene is TRBJ1-5, the V gene TRBV7-8; D gene unclear. V was pared by 1 base and J by 6 bases, with 7 bases between. The CDR3 consists of 13 residues. Germline V gene lookup returns CDR1 SGHVS and CDR2 FQNEAQ. The CDR3 nucleotides read TGTGCCAGCAGCTTAGAGCTTACTCAGCCCCAGCATTTT. Residues: CASSLELTQPQHF.

The rearrangement links TRBV9 to TRBJ1-3; the D is unclear. Trimming removed 0 bases from V and 1 base from J, with 8 bases in between. Germline-derived CDR1 and CDR2 are SGDLS and YYNGEE. The CDR3 spans 15 residues. The CDR3 here is CASSVGEVSGNTIYF. DNA of the CDR3: TGTGCCAGCAGCGTAGGGGAAGTGTCTGGAAACACCATATATTTT.

A few counts support this clonotype. V usage is TRBV10-3 and J usage is TRBJ2-1, with TRBD1 identical over 11 bases. V shed 6 bases, J shed 7 bases, and the junction held 5 bases outside the gene matches. The CDR3 runs to 14 residues. Germline V gene data show CDR1 as ENHRY and CDR2 as SYGVKD. The CDR3 sequence: CAIRLDRGRNEQFF. The CDR3 DNA reads as TGTGCCATCAGGCTGGACAGGGGGCGAAATGAGCAGTTCTTC.